The 18 T cell receptor beta chains below come from one sample, sequenced in a study of blood T cell repertoires in COVID-19. The table came from immunoSEQ multiplex PCR; TCRdb's copy has only in-frame clones and leaves some out. This sample has a few hundred thousand clones, with more than 70% found just once. Sample: PBMCs or T cells enriched from blood (not recorded which). These TCRs come from a woman in her forties with acute COVID-19.

The CDR3 DNA is TGTGCCAGCAAGCCCGGCGGGGGACTCCAAGAGACCCAGTACTTC. Amino acids: CASKPGGGLQETQYF. The chain links TRBV2 to TRBJ2-5; TRBD2 aligns across 7 bases. CDR3 size: 15 residues. The V gene's germline CDR1 is SNHLY and CDR2 FYNNEI. V trimming: 7 bases; J trimming: 1 base; junction bases outside the gene matches: 9.

This chain connects TRBV28 to TRBJ2-7, with TRBD2 as a possible D gene (6 bases). V lost 3 bases and J 4 bases, leaving 16 bases between the germline ends. Germline values: CDR1 MDHEN, CDR2 SYDVKM. This CDR3 is 15 amino acids long. The CDR3 DNA reads TGTGCCAGCAGTTTCTCGACTAGTTCTCTTTACGAGCAGTACTTC. Residues: CASSFSTSSLYEQYF.

This rearrangement joins TRBV12-3 or TRBV12-4 to TRBJ1-5; no definite D call. This CDR3 region has 13 residues. V was clipped by 4 bases and J by 6 bases, with 10 bases between them. The CDR3, as DNA: TGTGCCAGCAGTTACAATCCAGGTCAGCCCCAGCATTTT. This gives the protein CASSYNPGQPQHF.

This chain uses TRBV5-1 with TRBJ1-1; 10 bases fit TRBD1. CDR3 length: 13 residues. J was trimmed by 7 bases and V by 0 bases; bases with no gene match: 0. The germline CDR1 and CDR2 sequences are SGHRS and YFSETQ. CDR3 protein: CASSLGTGGEAFF. For the CDR3, the DNA is TGCGCCAGCAGCTTGGGGACAGGGGGTGAAGCTTTCTTT.

Concerning this clone itself: The identical CDR3 is also encoded by other nucleotide sequences in the sample. The V and J genes are TRBV18 and TRBJ2-5, with 8 bases that match TRBD1. CDR3 length equals 13 residues. V was pared by 3 bases and J by 3 bases, with 0 bases of the junction left unmatched. The germline V gene has CDR1 KGHSH and CDR2 LQKENI. The CDR3 DNA reads as TGTGCCAGCTCACCGGGACAGGAAGAGACCCAGTACTTC. This encodes CASSPGQEETQYF.

This clone appeared a few times. This chain links TRBV10-2 with TRBJ2-7, with a tentative D call TRBD1 (5 bases). The CDR3 runs to 13 residues. The germline V gene has CDR1 WSHSY and CDR2 SAAADI. V lost 3 bases to trimming and J lost 7 bases, with 13 bases between them. The DNA of the CDR3 is TGCGCCAGCAGTGATGGGGCAGACTGGGAGCAGTACGTC. Protein sequence: CASSDGADWEQYV.

The gene calls are TRBV19 and TRBJ1-2, with 7 positions matching TRBD1. CDR1 LNHDA and CDR2 SQIVND come from the germline V gene (reference sequence). The CDR3 length is 15 residues. V shed 9 bases, J shed 3 bases, and the junction held 13 bases outside the gene matches. The chain's CDR3 is CASRLWTGRDYGYTF. The CDR3 DNA sequence: TGTGCCAGCCGGCTTTGGACAGGAAGGGACTATGGCTACACCTTC.

This sequence joins TRBV28 and TRBJ1-1, with D perhaps TRBD1 (5 bases). Germline lookup yields CDR1 MDHEN and CDR2 SYDVKM. Trimming cost V 4 bases and J 0 bases, with 12 bases left between them. This CDR3 spans 15 amino acids. The DNA of the CDR3 is TGTGCCAGCAGTTGGGGCGACAGAATGAACACTGAAGCTTTCTTT. Translation gives CASSWGDRMNTEAFF.

The chain employs TRBV9 and TRBJ2-1; D remains ambiguous. V gave up 0 bases and J gave up 2 bases, with 9 bases separating them. The CDR3 extends over 15 amino acids. Per germline, CDR1 SGDLS and CDR2 YYNGEE. This chain's CDR3 is CASSVGGSTYNEQFF. The CDR3 nucleotides are TGTGCCAGCAGCGTAGGTGGCTCGACCTACAATGAGCAGTTCTTC.

In its sample, this clone was seen once. The rearrangement links TRBV24-1 to TRBJ1-1; 7 bases are a match to TRBD1. The J segment lost 4 bases and the V segment lost 2 bases, leaving 12 bases of the junction unmatched. The CDR3 totals 17 residues. The germline V gene encodes CDR1 KGHDR and CDR2 SFDVKD. The CDR3 DNA sequence: TGTGCCACCAGTGATTGTAGAGGGGGCGCGGTCTGCACTGAAGCTTTCTTT. This encodes CATSDCRGGAVCTEAFF.

This CDR3 is CASSLALGLAGGTFNEQFF. The CDR3 DNA reads as TGTGCCAGCAGCTTAGCCCTGGGACTAGCGGGAGGAACCTTCAATGAGCAGTTCTTC. This rearrangement joins TRBV7-8 to TRBJ2-1, with 15 bases aligning to TRBD2. The CDR3 totals 19 residues. Germline-derived CDR1 and CDR2 are SGHVS and FQNEAQ. V lost 0 bases to trimming and J lost 6 bases; unmatched junction nucleotides: 9.

This rearrangement joins TRBV27 to TRBJ2-7; D unclear. The CDR3 covers 13 residues. Germline CDR1 is MNHEY and CDR2 is SMNVEV (reference sequence). Trimming stripped 6 bases from V and 1 base from J, with 10 bases between. This CDR3 is CASSLTWSYEQYF. CDR3 DNA sequence: TGTGCCAGCAGCCTCACTTGGTCCTACGAGCAGTACTTC.

The V gene is TRBV5-6, the J gene TRBJ2-3; TRBD1 aligns across 7 bases. The germline V gene has CDR1 SGHDT and CDR2 YYEEEE. The CDR3 runs to 16 residues. The J segment lost 0 bases and the V segment lost 4 bases, leaving 8 bases of the junction unmatched. The CDR3 loop is CASSRRDRPSTDTQYF. CDR3 sequence (DNA): TGTGCCAGCAGCCGCCGGGACAGACCTAGCACAGATACGCAGTATTTT.

The rearrangement links TRBV15 to TRBJ1-1; perhaps TRBD1 as D (5 bases). Trimming shortened V by 0 bases and J by 5 bases, and 13 bases separated the two germline ends. Per the germline V gene, CDR1 is LNHNV and CDR2 is YYDKDF (reference sequence). The CDR3 has 15 residues. Here the CDR3 DNA reads TGTGCCACCAGCAGAGAGCGGGCAGGGAGGACTGAAGCTTTCTTT. This gives the protein CATSRERAGRTEAFF.

This clone was seen once. This chain links TRBV7-3 with TRBJ2-1; 10 bases are a match to TRBD2. Unmatched junction bases numbered 4, after V lost 1 base and J lost 4 bases. The CDR3 consists of 16 residues. Per the germline V gene, CDR1 is SGHTA and CDR2 is FQGTGA. The CDR3 DNA reads TGTGCCAGCAGCTTAAACGAACTAGCGGGGTACAATGAGCAGTTCTTC. Protein product: CASSLNELAGYNEQFF.

The chain is built from TRBV27 and TRBJ2-7; 7 bases align to TRBD1. J was trimmed by 2 bases and V by 5 bases; bases with no gene match: 6. Germline V gene sequence: CDR1 MNHEY, CDR2 SMNVEV (reference sequence). CDR3 length: 14 residues. Here the CDR3 DNA reads TGTGCCAGCAGTCTCCTCGGACAGGCCTACGAGCAGTACTTC. It is translated as CASSLLGQAYEQYF.

The V and J genes are TRBV14 and TRBJ1-6, with D possibly matching TRBD1 (6 bases). CDR1 is SGHDN and CDR2 is FVKESK in the germline V gene. The CDR3 extends over 20 amino acids. V lost 0 bases to trimming and J lost 6 bases, with 24 bases between them. CDR3 DNA sequence: TGTGCCAGCAGCCAAGAGCGCGCGGGGGCGAAAAGTCGGATTAATTCACCCCTCCACTTT. Translation: CASSQERAGAKSRINSPLHF. The entire variable domain, with the rest obtained from reference TRBV14 and TRBJ1-6, is as follows: EAGVTQFPSHSVIEKGQTVTLRCDPISGHDNLYWYRRVMGKEIKFLLHFVKESKQDESGMPNNRFLAERTGGTYSTLKVQPAELEDSGVYFCASSQERAGAKSRINSPLHFGNGTRLTVT.

CDR3 nucleotides: TGTGCCAGCAGCCAAACTAGATACGAGCAGTTCTTC. This gives the protein CASSQTRYEQFF. The rearrangement links TRBV6-2 or TRBV6-3 to TRBJ2-1; tentative D call: TRBD2 (5 bases). The germline V gene has CDR1 MNHEY and CDR2 SVGEGT. Trimming took off 6 bases at V and 10 bases at J, with 13 bases between the two ends. The CDR3 has 12 residues.